This T cell receptor (beta chain) was captured in a study of blood T cell repertoires in COVID-19 (dated by TCRdb to between 2020 and 2021). With regard to the full study: Samples covering the acute and convalescent phases of COVID-19 were provided by collaborators in the United States, Italy and Spain. A de-identified subject ID, COVID-19 status, age in years and sex were almost always included in the sample metadata. The prospective study material was composed of cDNA or gDNA derived from T cells, B-cell-depleted T cells, or PBMCs. The repertoires were made available in a free public database intended to serve as a resource for research on the immune response to SARS-CoV-2. Samples were obtained from the ongoing ImmuneRACE study (first 160 participants) and from some 1,300 subjects provided by 6 global collaborators. The dataset comprised deeply sampled blood TCRbeta repertoires from subjects exposed to, actively infected with, or recovered from COVID-19. Where available, HLA class I and class II types were obtained from metadata supplied by the sample provider rather than from assay-based typing. Beyond this particular receptor, the publication reports: Clinical and demographic metadata were provided uncurated, with the amount varying by source and participant.

This clone has a handful of counts. No antigen is known for it. No much larger clonotype is one base removed from it; base qualities were not supplied. Participants in the prospective study were enrolled through a virtual design, were aged roughly 18 to 100 years, and lived in approximately 24 United States geographic areas. To assign participants to cohorts, the prospective study relied on clinical history that participants themselves reported in a screening survey and a study questionnaire. Exposed participants had been in contact with someone with a PCR-confirmed or clinician-diagnosed COVID-19 case within 2 weeks of study entry. Each participant in the prospective study had whole blood, serum and a nasopharyngeal or oropharyngeal swab collected by mobile phlebotomists. Additional blood draws and questionnaires over a 2-month period could optionally be provided by prospective study participants. Blood samples from the prospective study were shipped frozen or at room temperature prior to DNA extraction.

TCRbeta CDR3 regions were amplified from genomic DNA using the immunoSEQ Assay, a bias-controlled multiplex PCR. Regarding the original processing steps: Nucleated cell counts per sample were estimated from amplification of reference gene primers within the assay. To quantify the absolute abundance of each unique TCRbeta CDR3 rearrangement, sequence reads were collapsed and filtered. For each sample, productive Simpson clonality was calculated as the square root of Simpson's diversity index over productive rearrangements. What TCRdb holds here is the immuneACCESS table cut down to in-frame rearrangements. Part of the clones is not present; checked against another copy, under half of the missing clones reflect an unresolved V gene, and the others are unexplained. D and trimming were read from the DNA, whereas the V and J calls and clone size are those reported in that table. The sample contains about 300,000 clones, roughly 85% of them found a single time. The ten most abundant clones make up about 1.9% of the sample.

The CDR1 and CDR2 encoded by the germline V gene (reference sequence) are WNHNN and SYGVQD. The CDR3 sequence holds 11 residues, the cysteine and phenylalanine included. Only CDR3 DNA remains: 33 bases, in frame from the first base. Between the V and J ends, shortened by 7 bases and 5 bases respectively, the junction contains 6 bases. This sequence originates from a woman aged 25 to 39 who had been exposed to COVID-19. Sample: PBMCs or T cells enriched from blood (not recorded which). Rearrangement joined TRBV10-1 to TRBJ1-5; too little of a D gene remains to name it. The CDR3 has the sequence CASIQDQPQHF. The DNA sequence is given as TGCGCCAGCATTCAGGATCAGCCCCAGCATTTT.